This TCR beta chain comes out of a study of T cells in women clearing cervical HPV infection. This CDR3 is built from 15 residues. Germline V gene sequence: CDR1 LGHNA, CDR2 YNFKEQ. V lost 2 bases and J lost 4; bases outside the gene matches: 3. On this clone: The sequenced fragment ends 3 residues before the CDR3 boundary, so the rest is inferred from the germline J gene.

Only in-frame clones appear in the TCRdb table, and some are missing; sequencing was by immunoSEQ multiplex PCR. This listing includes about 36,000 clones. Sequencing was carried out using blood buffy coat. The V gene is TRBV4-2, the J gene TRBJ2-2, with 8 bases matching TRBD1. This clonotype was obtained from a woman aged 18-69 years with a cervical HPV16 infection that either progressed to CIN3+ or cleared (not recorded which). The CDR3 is CASSQTGGFTGELFF. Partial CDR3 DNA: TGTGCCAGCAGCCAAACAGGGGGTTTCACCGGGGAG.